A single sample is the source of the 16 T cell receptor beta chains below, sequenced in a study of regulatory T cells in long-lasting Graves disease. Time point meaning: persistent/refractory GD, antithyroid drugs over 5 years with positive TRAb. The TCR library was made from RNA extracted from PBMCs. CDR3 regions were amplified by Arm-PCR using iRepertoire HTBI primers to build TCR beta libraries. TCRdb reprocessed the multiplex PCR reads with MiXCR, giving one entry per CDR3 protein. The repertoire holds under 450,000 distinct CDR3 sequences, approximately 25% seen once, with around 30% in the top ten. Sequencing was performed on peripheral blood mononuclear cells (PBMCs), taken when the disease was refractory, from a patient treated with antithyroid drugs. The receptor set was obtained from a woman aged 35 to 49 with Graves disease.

CDR3 residues: CSARDITFEQYF. In DNA form, the CDR3 reads TGCAGTGCTAGAGATATTACGTTCGAGCAGTACTTC. The chain recombines TRBV20-1 with TRBJ2-7; no firm D call. Trimming removed 0 bases from V and 6 bases from J, with 9 bases in between. This CDR3 has 12 amino acids. Germline V gene sequence: CDR1 DFQATT, CDR2 SNEGSKA (reference sequence).

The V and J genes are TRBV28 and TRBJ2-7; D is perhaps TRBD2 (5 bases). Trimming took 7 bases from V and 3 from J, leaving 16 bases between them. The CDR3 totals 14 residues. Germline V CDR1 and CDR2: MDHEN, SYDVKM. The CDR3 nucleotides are TGTGCCAGCACCTTCGGGGTATACGGCTACGAGCAGTACTTC. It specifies CASTFGVYGYEQYF.

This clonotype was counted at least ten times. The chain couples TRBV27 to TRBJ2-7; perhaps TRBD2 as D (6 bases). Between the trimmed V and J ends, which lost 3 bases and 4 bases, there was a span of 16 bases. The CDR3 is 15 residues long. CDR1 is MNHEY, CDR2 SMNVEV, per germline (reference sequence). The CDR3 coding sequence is TGTGCCAGCAGTTTCCTGTACGGGAGTGGATACGAGCAGTACTTC. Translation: CASSFLYGSGYEQYF.

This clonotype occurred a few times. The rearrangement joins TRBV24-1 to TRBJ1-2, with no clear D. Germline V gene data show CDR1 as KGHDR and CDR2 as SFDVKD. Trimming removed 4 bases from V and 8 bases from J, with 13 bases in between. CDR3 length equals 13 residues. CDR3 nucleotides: TGTGCCACCAGTGACTTCGCAGGTGGCGGCTACACCTTC. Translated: CATSDFAGGGYTF.

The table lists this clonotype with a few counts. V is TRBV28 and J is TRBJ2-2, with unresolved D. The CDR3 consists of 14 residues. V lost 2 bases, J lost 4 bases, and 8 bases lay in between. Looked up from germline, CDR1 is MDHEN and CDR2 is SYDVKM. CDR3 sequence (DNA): TGTGCCAGCAGTTTAGTGGAGCGCACCGGGGAGCTGTTTTTT. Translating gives CASSLVERTGELFF.

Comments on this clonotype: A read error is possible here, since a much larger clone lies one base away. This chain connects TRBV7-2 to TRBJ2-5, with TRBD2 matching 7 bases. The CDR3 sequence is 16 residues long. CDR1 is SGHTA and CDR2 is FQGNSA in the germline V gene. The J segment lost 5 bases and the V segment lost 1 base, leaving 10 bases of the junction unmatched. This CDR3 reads CASSLGLVGGEETQYF. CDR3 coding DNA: TGTGCCAGCAGCTTAGGACTAGTGGGAGGGGAGGAGACCCAGTACTTC.

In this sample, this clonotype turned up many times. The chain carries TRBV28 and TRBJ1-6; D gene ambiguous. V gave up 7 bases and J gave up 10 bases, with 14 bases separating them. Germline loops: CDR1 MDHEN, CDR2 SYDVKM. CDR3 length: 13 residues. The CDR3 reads CASILPGISPLHF. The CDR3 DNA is TGTGCCAGCATCCTCCCCGGGATCTCACCCCTCCACTTT.

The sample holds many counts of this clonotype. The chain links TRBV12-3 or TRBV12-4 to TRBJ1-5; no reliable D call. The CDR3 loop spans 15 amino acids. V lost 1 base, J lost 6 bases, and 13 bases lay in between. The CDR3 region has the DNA TGTGCCAGCAGTTTAGGTATGCCAGCCCGTCAGCCCCAGCATTTT. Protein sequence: CASSLGMPARQPQHF.

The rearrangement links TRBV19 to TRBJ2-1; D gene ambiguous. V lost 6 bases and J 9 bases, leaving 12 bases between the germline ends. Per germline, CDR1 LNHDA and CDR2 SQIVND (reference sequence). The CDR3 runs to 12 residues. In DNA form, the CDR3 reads TGTGCCAGTAGAGCGCCTCACCGTGAGCAGTTCTTC. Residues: CASRAPHREQFF.

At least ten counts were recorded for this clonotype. The CDR3 DNA is TGTGCCAGCAGCTTTATGAATGGACAAGAGACCCAGTACTTC. This translates into CASSFMNGQETQYF. The chain uses TRBV11-2 and TRBJ2-5; no clear D gene. The germline V gene encodes CDR1 SGHAT and CDR2 FQNNGV. Trimming shortened V by 3 bases and J by 2 bases, and 10 bases separated the two germline ends. The CDR3 has 14 amino acids.

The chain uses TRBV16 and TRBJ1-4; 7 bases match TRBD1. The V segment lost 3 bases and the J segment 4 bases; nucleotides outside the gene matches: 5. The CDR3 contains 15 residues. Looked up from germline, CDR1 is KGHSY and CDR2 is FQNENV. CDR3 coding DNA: TGTGCCAGCAGCCAGGCGGGACAGTATAATGAAAAACTGTTTTTT. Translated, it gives CASSQAGQYNEKLFF.

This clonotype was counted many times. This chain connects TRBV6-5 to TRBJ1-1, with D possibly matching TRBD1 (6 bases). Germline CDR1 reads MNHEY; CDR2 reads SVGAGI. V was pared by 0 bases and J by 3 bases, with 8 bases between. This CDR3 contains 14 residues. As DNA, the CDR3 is TGTGCCAGCAGTTACTCCAGGGGTCACACTGAAGCTTTCTTT. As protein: CASSYSRGHTEAFF.

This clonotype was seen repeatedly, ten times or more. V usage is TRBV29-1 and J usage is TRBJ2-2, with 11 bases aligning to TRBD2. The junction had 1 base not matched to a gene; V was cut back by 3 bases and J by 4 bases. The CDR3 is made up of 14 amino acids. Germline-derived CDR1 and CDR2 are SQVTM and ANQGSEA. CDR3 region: CSVEGTSGTGELFF. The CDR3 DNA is TGCAGCGTTGAGGGGACTAGCGGCACCGGGGAGCTGTTTTTT.

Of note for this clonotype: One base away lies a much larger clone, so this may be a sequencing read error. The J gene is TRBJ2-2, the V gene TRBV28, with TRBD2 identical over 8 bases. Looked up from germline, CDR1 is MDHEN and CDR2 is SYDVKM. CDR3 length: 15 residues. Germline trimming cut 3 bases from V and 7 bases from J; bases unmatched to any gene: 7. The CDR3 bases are TGTGCCAGCAGTTTTCAACGGGAGGGCCTCGGGGAGCTGTTTTTT. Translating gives CASSFQREGLGELFF.

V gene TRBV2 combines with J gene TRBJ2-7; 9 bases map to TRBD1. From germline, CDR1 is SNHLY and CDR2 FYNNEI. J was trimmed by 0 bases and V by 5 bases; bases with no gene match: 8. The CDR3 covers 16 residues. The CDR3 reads CASSLVRDRASYEQYF. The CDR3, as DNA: TGTGCCAGCAGTTTAGTCCGGGACAGGGCCTCCTACGAGCAGTACTTC.

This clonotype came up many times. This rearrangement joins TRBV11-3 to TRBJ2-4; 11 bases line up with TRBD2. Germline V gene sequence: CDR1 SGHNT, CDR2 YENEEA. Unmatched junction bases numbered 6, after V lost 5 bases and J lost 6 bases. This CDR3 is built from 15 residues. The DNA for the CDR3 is TGTGCCAGCAGCCCCGGGACTAGCGGAGGAAACATTCAGTACTTC. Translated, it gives CASSPGTSGGNIQYF.